The next 31 T cell receptor beta chains were all read from a single sample in a study of CD8 T cells in ankylosing spondylitis. TCRdb reanalysed the 5' RACE reads using MiXCR and keeps one entry per CDR3 protein. The sample yields some 200,000 distinct CDR3 sequences, about a quarter seen once. The sample taken for sequencing was blood, either unsorted or a sorted T cell fraction (not recorded which). The receptors were gathered from a male donor with ankylosing spondylitis or in good health (not recorded which).

This clonotype came up a few times. The chain is built from TRBV4-3 and TRBJ2-3, with unresolved D. The V gene lost 0 bases and the J gene lost 6 bases, with 10 bases spanning the gap. The CDR3 has 14 amino acids. Germline assignment: CDR1 LGHNA and CDR2 YSLEER. In DNA form, the CDR3 reads TGCGCCAGCAGCCAAGATCTCTCGGAGGATACGCAGTATTTT. Residues: CASSQDLSEDTQYF.

This clonotype showed up many times. This chain uses TRBV18 with TRBJ1-1; D ambiguous. CDR3 length: 12 residues. V was cut by 1 base and J by 8 bases, with 8 bases left in between. Germline CDR1 reads KGHSH; CDR2 reads LQKENI. The CDR3 is CASSPQSREAFF. The CDR3 nucleotides read TGTGCCAGCTCACCACAATCCCGGGAAGCTTTCTTT.

The table lists this clonotype with a few counts. This chain links TRBV29-1 with TRBJ1-3; D remains unclear. The CDR3 consists of 13 residues. Trimming stripped 2 bases from V and 4 bases from J, with 9 bases between. Germline V gene sequence: CDR1 SQVTM, CDR2 ANQGSEA. CDR3: CSVEREPGNTIYF. The CDR3 nucleotides read TGCAGCGTTGAAAGGGAGCCAGGAAACACCATATATTTT.

The sample holds many counts of this clonotype. The rearrangement joins TRBV2 to TRBJ2-3, with TRBD2 matching 8 bases. Trimming at V came to 7 bases and at J to 8 bases, leaving 14 bases not matched to a gene. This CDR3 comprises 15 residues. From germline, CDR1 is SNHLY and CDR2 FYNNEI. CDR3 bases: TGTGCCAGCAAAGAAGGGCCCAGCGGGAGTGGTACGCAGTATTTT. Translation: CASKEGPSGSGTQYF.

V gene TRBV20-1 combines with J gene TRBJ1-1; the match to TRBD1 covers 12 bases. This CDR3 has 15 amino acids. V shed 6 bases and J 5 bases; nucleotides not matched to a gene: 10. Germline lookup yields CDR1 DFQATT and CDR2 SNEGSKA (reference sequence). CDR3 region: CSAVHPGQGATEAFF. CDR3 nucleotides: TGCAGTGCCGTTCACCCGGGACAGGGGGCAACTGAAGCTTTCTTT.

The chain has TRBV20-1 and TRBJ2-7; the D gene is possibly TRBD1 (5 bases). From germline, CDR1 is DFQATT and CDR2 SNEGSKA (reference sequence). V was cut by 2 bases and J by 0 bases, with 11 bases left in between. The CDR3 has 14 residues. CDR3 loop: CSARKDTSSYEQYF. CDR3 sequence (DNA): TGCAGTGCTAGAAAGGACACGAGCTCCTACGAGCAGTACTTC.

This clonotype was counted ten times or more. V and J are TRBV14 and TRBJ2-4; the D is unclear. The CDR3 is 13 residues long. Looked up from germline, CDR1 is SGHDN and CDR2 is FVKESK. V dropped 2 bases and J dropped 9 bases, with 11 bases sitting between them. The CDR3 spells CASSQKSGSIQYF. Here the CDR3 DNA reads TGTGCCAGCAGCCAAAAGTCCGGTAGCATTCAGTACTTC.

This chain uses TRBV20-1 with TRBJ2-7; TRBD2 aligns across 15 bases. The germline CDR1 and CDR2 sequences are DFQATT and SNEGSKA (reference sequence). V was pared by 5 bases and J by 5 bases, with 13 bases of the junction left unmatched. This CDR3 is 17 amino acids long. CDR3 sequence reads: CSAHGLAGGPGRNEQYF. CDR3 coding DNA: TGCAGTGCTCACGGACTAGCGGGAGGGCCGGGAAGGAACGAGCAGTACTTC.

The sample holds a few counts of this clonotype. The rearrangement uses TRBV6-5 and TRBJ2-7; a weak D match, TRBD2 (5 bases). Trimming pared 6 bases from V and 4 bases from J, leaving 10 bases between. The CDR3 consists of 12 residues. The germline V gene encodes CDR1 MNHEY and CDR2 SVGAGI. CDR3 amino acids: CASREAGYEQYF. CDR3 sequence (DNA): TGTGCCAGCAGGGAGGCCGGTTACGAGCAGTACTTC.

This clonotype has ten or more counts. The V call is TRBV10-3, the J call TRBJ1-2; no definite D call. This CDR3 region has 13 residues. Germline CDR1 ENHRY, CDR2 SYGVKD. Trimming removed 4 bases from V and 2 bases from J, with 8 bases in between. The DNA of the CDR3 is TGTGCCATCAGTGTGGCAGGCAACTATGGCTACACCTTC. Protein: CAISVAGNYGYTF.

The chain has TRBV13 and TRBJ1-1; D is undetermined. V lost 8 bases and J lost 8, with 15 bases in between. Germline-derived CDR1 and CDR2 are PRHDT and FYEKMQ (reference sequence). The CDR3 runs to 12 residues. In DNA form, the CDR3 reads TGTGCCAGCTCCCAGGCCCCCGGCGAAGCTTTCTTT. This sequence encodes CASSQAPGEAFF.

This chain links TRBV20-1 with TRBJ1-5; D uncertain. Per germline, CDR1 DFQATT and CDR2 SNEGSKA (reference sequence). The germline V and J ends were trimmed by 4 bases and 0 bases, with 7 bases remaining between them. The CDR3 runs 13 residues. The chain's CDR3 is CSATADSNQPQHF. The DNA of the CDR3 is TGCAGTGCTACAGCTGATAGCAATCAGCCCCAGCATTTT.

V usage is TRBV20-1 and J usage is TRBJ2-1; TRBD2 aligns across 9 bases. CDR3 size: 13 residues. Unmatched junction bases numbered 3, after V lost 5 bases and J lost 4 bases. Germline lookup yields CDR1 DFQATT and CDR2 SNEGSKA (reference sequence). The CDR3 here is CSAGGGAYNEQFF. As DNA, the CDR3 is TGCAGTGCTGGCGGGGGGGCATACAATGAGCAGTTCTTC.

Only a few counts were recorded for this clonotype. This chain joins TRBV6-5 and TRBJ2-3, with 15 nucleotides matching TRBD2. J was trimmed by 10 bases and V by 2 bases; bases with no gene match: 7. The CDR3 contains 16 residues. The germline V gene has CDR1 MNHEY and CDR2 SVGAGI. DNA of the CDR3: TGTGCCAGCAGTTACGGGGGACTAGCGGGAGGAGGGGCGCAGTATTTT. This gives the protein CASSYGGLAGGGAQYF.

In this sample, this clonotype turned up many times. The chain employs TRBV29-1 and TRBJ2-2, with 10 bases aligning to TRBD1. Germline trimming cut 7 bases from V and 0 bases from J; bases unmatched to any gene: 2. Per the germline V gene, CDR1 is SQVTM and CDR2 is ANQGSEA. This CDR3 has 14 residues. The CDR3 sequence is CSAGQGANTGELFF. The CDR3 DNA sequence: TGCAGCGCCGGACAGGGGGCGAACACCGGGGAGCTGTTTTTT.

This clonotype was picked up a small number of times. The chain employs TRBV6-5 and TRBJ2-7; D not resolved. CDR1 and CDR2 (germline): MNHEY, SVGAGI. The CDR3 has 14 residues. Trimming removed 0 bases at V and 3 bases at J, with 9 bases between. The CDR3 sequence is CASSYSSGYYEQYF. DNA of the CDR3: TGTGCCAGCAGTTACTCTTCAGGCTACTACGAGCAGTACTTC.

This clonotype was recorded at least ten times. The chain employs TRBV29-1 and TRBJ2-3; 7 bases map to TRBD1. V shed 4 bases, J shed 0 bases, and the junction held 1 base outside the gene matches. The CDR3 runs to 13 residues. From germline, CDR1 is SQVTM and CDR2 ANQGSEA. CDR3 in amino acids: CSVGGGSTDTQYF. In nucleotides, the CDR3 is TGCAGCGTTGGAGGGGGCAGCACAGATACGCAGTATTTT.

This clonotype was found many times. This chain links TRBV12-3 or TRBV12-4 with TRBJ1-3; no clear D. The CDR3 is 13 residues long. V was clipped by 5 bases and J by 8 bases, with 13 bases between them. The CDR3 DNA is TGTGCCAGCAGTCAACCTCTTGGGGACACCATATATTTT. This translates into CASSQPLGDTIYF.

This clonotype has just one count. The V call is TRBV10-3, the J call TRBJ2-1, with 10 bases lining up with TRBD2. The CDR3 contains 16 residues. The ends lost 6 bases at V and 6 bases at J; junction bases unmatched: 11. Germline lookup yields CDR1 ENHRY and CDR2 SYGVKD. The CDR3, as DNA: TGTGCCATCAGGGAATCCCCCGGACTAGCGGCCAATGAGCAGTTCTTC. It codes for CAIRESPGLAANEQFF.

This clonotype was detected only a few times. The CDR3 loop is CASSLATTGGYTF. The DNA for the CDR3 is TGTGCCAGCAGTTTGGCCACGACGGGCGGCTACACCTTC. The chain joins TRBV12-3 or TRBV12-4 to TRBJ1-2; D gene ambiguous. The V and J ends lost 3 bases and 8 bases respectively, with 13 bases between them. The CDR3 spans 13 residues.

This clonotype was seen at least ten times. V gene TRBV29-1 combines with J gene TRBJ2-5; TRBD1 agrees at 7 bases. Losses at the gene ends were 6 bases for V and 4 bases for J; bases not matched to a gene: 5. Looked up from germline, CDR1 is SQVTM and CDR2 is ANQGSEA. This CDR3 comprises 12 residues. The CDR3 bases are TGCAGCGTGCACCGGGACAGAGAGACCCAGTACTTC. Residues: CSVHRDRETQYF.

The chain has TRBV5-1 and TRBJ2-1, with 7 bases identical to TRBD1. The CDR3 length is 17 residues. The germline gives CDR1 SGHRS, CDR2 YFSETQ. V trimming: 1 base; J trimming: 5 bases; junction bases outside the gene matches: 12. CDR3 residues: CASSLSPRQGRNNEQFF. The CDR3 bases are TGCGCCAGCAGCTTGAGCCCGCGACAGGGACGCAACAATGAGCAGTTCTTC.

This clonotype was seen at least ten times. V gene TRBV27 combines with J gene TRBJ2-1; 10 positions agree with TRBD2. CDR1 MNHEY and CDR2 SMNVEV come from the germline V gene (reference sequence). The CDR3 is made up of 18 amino acids. The J segment lost 8 bases and the V segment lost 2 bases, leaving 15 bases of the junction unmatched. CDR3 nucleotides: TGTGCCAGCAGTTTAAGGGGACTAGCGTTATGGGAGGACGATGAGCAGTTCTTC. It specifies CASSLRGLALWEDDEQFF.

This clonotype was seen only a few times. The chain has TRBV12-5 and TRBJ2-3, with D possibly being TRBD1 (5 bases). The CDR3 is made up of 15 amino acids. The V end lost 6 bases, the J end lost 0 bases, and 13 bases lay between the germline ends. Germline assignment: CDR1 LGHNT and CDR2 FRNRAP. This CDR3 reads CASGSTETSTDTQYF. The CDR3 bases are TGTGCTAGTGGCTCGACAGAAACTAGCACAGATACGCAGTATTTT.

In this sample, this clonotype turned up a few times. The chain links TRBV2 to TRBJ2-1; 8 bases align to TRBD2. CDR1 is SNHLY and CDR2 is FYNNEI in the germline V gene. The CDR3 extends over 15 amino acids. Losses at the gene ends were 7 bases for V and 4 bases for J; bases not matched to a gene: 9. The CDR3 loop reads CASTPDSGVYNEQFF. The DNA for the CDR3 is TGTGCCAGCACGCCAGATAGCGGGGTATACAATGAGCAGTTCTTC.

This clonotype came up a few times. The chain combines TRBV19 with TRBJ1-4; D perhaps matches TRBD1 (5 bases). Germline CDR1 LNHDA, CDR2 SQIVND (reference sequence). The CDR3 spans 13 residues. V dropped 6 bases and J dropped 8 bases, with 13 bases sitting between them. For the CDR3, the DNA is TGTGCCAGTAGCCGGGACCGAAGAGAAAAACTGTTTTTT. Protein: CASSRDRREKLFF.

In this sample, this clonotype turned up many times. The chain combines TRBV5-5 with TRBJ1-2; 7 bases match TRBD1. The CDR3 loop spans 14 amino acids. V lost 1 base and J lost 7; bases outside the gene matches: 7. From germline, CDR1 is SGHKS and CDR2 YYEKEE (reference sequence). CDR3 coding DNA: TGTGCCAGCAGCTTGACAGGGGATCATCGTGGCTACACCTTC. Protein: CASSLTGDHRGYTF. Drawing the rest from reference TRBV5-5 and TRBJ1-2, the complete variable domain is DAGVTQSPTHLIKTRGQQVTLRCSPISGHKSVSWYQQVLGQGPQFIFQYYEKEERGRGNFPDRFSARQFPNYSSELNVNALLLGDSALYLCASSLTGDHRGYTFGSGTRLTVV.

The chain couples TRBV20-1 to TRBJ1-2; TRBD1 aligns across 9 bases. CDR1 DFQATT and CDR2 SNEGSKA come from the germline V gene (reference sequence). This CDR3 comprises 14 residues. V shed 7 bases, J shed 2 bases, and the junction held 8 bases outside the gene matches. CDR3 protein: CSVSRGQGNYGYTF. CDR3 sequence (DNA): TGCAGTGTAAGCCGGGGACAGGGCAACTATGGCTACACCTTC.

This clonotype showed up many times. This sequence joins TRBV5-5 and TRBJ1-2; D unresolved. CDR3 length: 14 amino acids. The V gene lost 3 bases and the J gene lost 6 bases, with 15 bases spanning the gap. Germline V gene lookup returns CDR1 SGHKS and CDR2 YYEKEE (reference sequence). This CDR3 reads CASSYRRESHGYTF. The CDR3 bases are TGTGCCAGCAGCTACCGGCGGGAATCCCATGGCTACACCTTC.

This clonotype was detected ten times or more. This sequence joins TRBV5-1 and TRBJ2-7; D call uncertain. The V gene lost 5 bases and the J gene lost 0 bases, with 12 bases spanning the gap. Germline V gives CDR1 SGHRS, CDR2 YFSETQ. The CDR3 runs to 14 residues. The CDR3 sequence: CASSFGENSYEQYF. As DNA, the CDR3 is TGCGCCAGCAGTTTTGGCGAGAACTCCTACGAGCAGTACTTC.

This clonotype was seen a handful of times. It may be a read error: a sequence one base away is much more abundant. The rearrangement uses TRBV6-5 and TRBJ2-1, with D hard to call. CDR1 and CDR2 (germline): MNHEY, SVGAGI. V lost 6 bases and J 4 bases, leaving 4 bases between the germline ends. CDR3 size: 11 residues. CDR3 amino acids: CASRQYNEQFF. CDR3 coding DNA: TGTGCCAGCAGACAATACAATGAGCAGTTCTTC.